This T cell receptor beta chain was recovered during a study of CD8+CD57+ T cells in acquired aplastic anemia. Study in general: Sorted CD4+ and CD8+ cells gave an average of roughly 3.3 ug of DNA.

CD8+CD57+ cell expansion, shown by flow cytometry, had occurred in the patients selected for sequencing. The use of genomic DNA as template underpinned the TCR beta VDJ and CDR3 profiling. In TCRdb, the reads were re-called with MiXCR into one record per CDR3 protein. The sample gives around 430,000 distinct CDR3 sequences, around a third of which show up once; 0.82% is in the top ten. The trim removed 2 bases at V and 0 bases at J, leaving 4 bases unmatched. Looked up from germline, CDR1 is SGHTA and CDR2 is FQGTGA. CDR3 length equals 16 residues. This clonotype appeared a few times. This clonotype originated in a human donor with aplastic anemia. The material sequenced was sorted CD4+, CD8+, or CD8+CD57+ T cells (not recorded which) from PBMCs. This chain connects TRBV7-3 to TRBJ2-1, with TRBD2 matching over 7 bases. The CDR3 spells CASSLVGGSSYNEQFF. Here the CDR3 DNA reads TGTGCCAGCAGCTTAGTAGGCGGGAGCTCCTACAATGAGCAGTTCTTC.